Listed below are T cell receptor beta chains from one sample, sequenced in a study of shared clonotypes between healthy human individuals. Sequencing was performed with immunoSEQ multiplex PCR; in TCRdb, only in-frame clones are kept and a portion is missing. The sample lists fewer than 850,000 clones, about 96% occurring once. The sample taken for sequencing was naive CD8+ T cells sorted from blood. The receptors were sampled from a man younger than 45 in good health. The CDR3 runs from the conserved cysteine through the conserved F or W. The order of the fields is D gene, V gene, J gene, CDR3 protein. A D gene is named only where the DNA matches it firmly.

d_gene: TRBD2
v_gene: TRBV10-3
j_gene: TRBJ2-1
CDR3aa: CAISEQLAGDGNEQFF

d_gene: NA
v_gene: TRBV4-3
j_gene: TRBJ2-7
CDR3aa: CASSQVRQGDYEQYF

d_gene: TRBD1
v_gene: TRBV9
j_gene: TRBJ1-2
CDR3aa: CASSARDRGLANYGYTF

d_gene: NA
v_gene: TRBV7-9
j_gene: TRBJ2-7
CDR3aa: CASSRIRREQYF

d_gene: NA
v_gene: TRBV27
j_gene: TRBJ1-1
CDR3aa: CASSLTGITEAFF

d_gene: TRBD1
v_gene: TRBV9
j_gene: TRBJ2-3
CDR3aa: CASSDAGTGITDTQYF

d_gene: NA
v_gene: TRBV30
j_gene: TRBJ1-5
CDR3aa: CAWSVGVYGQPQHF

d_gene: NA
v_gene: TRBV13
j_gene: TRBJ2-5
CDR3aa: CASSLVATDQETQYF

d_gene: NA
v_gene: TRBV27
j_gene: TRBJ2-7
CDR3aa: CASSPAALRDEQYF

d_gene: NA
v_gene: TRBV7-9
j_gene: TRBJ2-1
CDR3aa: CASSLGQGWNEQFF

d_gene: TRBD2
v_gene: TRBV5-1
j_gene: TRBJ2-1
CDR3aa: CASSLAASGRYNEQFF

d_gene: TRBD2
v_gene: TRBV10-1
j_gene: TRBJ2-3
CDR3aa: CASGPGTSATDTQYF

d_gene: TRBD2
v_gene: TRBV5-4
j_gene: TRBJ2-2
CDR3aa: CASSLGLAGTGELFF

d_gene: TRBD2
v_gene: TRBV18
j_gene: TRBJ2-3
CDR3aa: CASSGVAGVVDTQYF

d_gene: TRBD2
v_gene: TRBV11-2
j_gene: TRBJ2-3
CDR3aa: CASSYTSGSGDTQYF

d_gene: NA
v_gene: TRBV19
j_gene: TRBJ2-1
CDR3aa: CASSIVSGHEQFF

d_gene: NA
v_gene: TRBV27
j_gene: TRBJ2-1
CDR3aa: CASSFGGGSYNEQFF

d_gene: NA
v_gene: TRBV19
j_gene: TRBJ2-7
CDR3aa: CASSALQGASYEQYF

d_gene: NA
v_gene: TRBV5-4
j_gene: TRBJ2-7
CDR3aa: CASSLGKDEQYF

d_gene: TRBD1
v_gene: TRBV9
j_gene: TRBJ2-1
CDR3aa: CASSVDGTGWDEQFF

d_gene: NA
v_gene: TRBV9
j_gene: TRBJ1-2
CDR3aa: CASSPERDGYTF

d_gene: NA
v_gene: TRBV6-1
j_gene: TRBJ1-3
CDR3aa: CASSEVSGYQSSGNTIYF

d_gene: NA
v_gene: TRBV11-2
j_gene: TRBJ2-7
CDR3aa: CASSLGGDYEQYF

d_gene: TRBD2
v_gene: TRBV7-9
j_gene: TRBJ2-1
CDR3aa: CASSLSFSGVYNEQFF

d_gene: NA
v_gene: TRBV5-5
j_gene: TRBJ2-1
CDR3aa: CASSLLGLTGRPHNEQFF

d_gene: TRBD2
v_gene: TRBV7-9
j_gene: TRBJ2-7
CDR3aa: CASSASQRGLHEQYF

d_gene: NA
v_gene: TRBV11-2
j_gene: TRBJ2-1
CDR3aa: CASSLTGYNEQFF

d_gene: NA
v_gene: TRBV6-5
j_gene: TRBJ2-7
CDR3aa: CASSLYGGYEQYF

d_gene: TRBD2
v_gene: TRBV19
j_gene: TRBJ2-3
CDR3aa: CASSIQFIAGPNTDTQYF

d_gene: NA
v_gene: TRBV7-2
j_gene: TRBJ1-2
CDR3aa: CASSLSGRVDYGYTF

d_gene: TRBD2
v_gene: TRBV4-1
j_gene: TRBJ2-5
CDR3aa: CASSQDRREGQETQYF

d_gene: NA
v_gene: TRBV29-1
j_gene: TRBJ1-1
CDR3aa: CSVVKQGTNTEAFF

d_gene: NA
v_gene: TRBV18
j_gene: TRBJ2-5
CDR3aa: CASSPLWQLGETQYF

d_gene: TRBD2
v_gene: TRBV29-1
j_gene: TRBJ2-2
CDR3aa: CSVSFAGLAVNTGELFF

d_gene: TRBD1
v_gene: TRBV7-6
j_gene: TRBJ1-2
CDR3aa: CASSLGDDRVLHGYTF

d_gene: NA
v_gene: TRBV9
j_gene: TRBJ2-1
CDR3aa: CASSVTASVQGNEQFF

d_gene: NA
v_gene: TRBV5-8
j_gene: TRBJ2-3
CDR3aa: CASSLYTDTQYF

d_gene: NA
v_gene: TRBV4-1
j_gene: TRBJ1-1
CDR3aa: CASSQFTRGEAFF

d_gene: NA
v_gene: TRBV25-1
j_gene: TRBJ2-7
CDR3aa: CASGWTEAGEQYF

d_gene: NA
v_gene: TRBV27
j_gene: TRBJ1-5
CDR3aa: CASSFRWGNQPQHF

d_gene: TRBD1
v_gene: TRBV4-3
j_gene: TRBJ2-7
CDR3aa: CASSQADRGETPGEQYF

d_gene: NA
v_gene: TRBV19
j_gene: TRBJ2-7
CDR3aa: CASSRDLTYEQYF

d_gene: NA
v_gene: TRBV4-1
j_gene: TRBJ2-7
CDR3aa: CASSLTVSVDEQYF

d_gene: TRBD2
v_gene: TRBV6-5
j_gene: TRBJ2-2
CDR3aa: CAIRLAADTGELFF

d_gene: TRBD2
v_gene: TRBV7-9
j_gene: TRBJ2-5
CDR3aa: CASSWAGGNQETQYF

d_gene: TRBD1
v_gene: TRBV5-8
j_gene: TRBJ2-7
CDR3aa: CASSRAWATDRDSYYEQYF

d_gene: TRBD1
v_gene: TRBV19
j_gene: TRBJ2-3
CDR3aa: CASSSRQGEGDTQYF

d_gene: NA
v_gene: TRBV19
j_gene: TRBJ1-2
CDR3aa: CASSMRPRTNYGYTF

d_gene: TRBD2
v_gene: TRBV5-6
j_gene: TRBJ2-7
CDR3aa: CAIPHGTIAYEQYF

d_gene: TRBD2
v_gene: TRBV7-2
j_gene: TRBJ2-2
CDR3aa: CASYSAAGVTGELFF

d_gene: TRBD1
v_gene: TRBV7-9
j_gene: TRBJ2-2
CDR3aa: CASTHRGRGGELFF

d_gene: NA
v_gene: TRBV10-3
j_gene: TRBJ1-1
CDR3aa: CAISAALYRDNTEAFF

d_gene: TRBD1
v_gene: TRBV13
j_gene: TRBJ2-7
CDR3aa: CASSLGTVVGEQYF

d_gene: TRBD1
v_gene: TRBV7-9
j_gene: TRBJ2-1
CDR3aa: CASSPGGLRSFF

d_gene: NA
v_gene: TRBV28
j_gene: TRBJ1-5
CDR3aa: CASSSFRDRGHF

d_gene: NA
v_gene: TRBV7-9
j_gene: TRBJ2-1
CDR3aa: CASGDGNTNEQFF

d_gene: TRBD2
v_gene: TRBV5-1
j_gene: TRBJ2-1
CDR3aa: CASSLRLAGDNEQFF

d_gene: TRBD2
v_gene: TRBV29-1
j_gene: TRBJ2-1
CDR3aa: CSVTHPTRVSGRAINEQFF

d_gene: TRBD2
v_gene: TRBV27
j_gene: TRBJ2-1
CDR3aa: CASSLSTSGYNEQFF

d_gene: TRBD2
v_gene: TRBV28
j_gene: TRBJ2-3
CDR3aa: CASSGIAGVGDTQYF